This TCR beta chain was captured in a study of STAT3 mutations in large granular lymphocyte leukemia. Study-wide points: TCR clonotype switching after therapy occurred in about 30% of the 18 patients. Every T-LGLL patient had at least one immunodominant TCRbeta clonotype.

Sequencing used immunoSEQ multiplex PCR; TCRdb keeps in-frame clones, though not all of them. Among approximately 4,100 clones, roughly four fifths were seen once, and the ten largest hold roughly 73%. This clone has only one observation. Its antigen is undetermined. Trimming cost V 6 bases and J 3 bases; bases outside gene matches: 4. Germline V gene data show CDR1 as MGHDK and CDR2 as SYGVNS. The CDR3 is 14 amino acids. The specimen sequenced was peripheral blood mononuclear cells. The TCR sequence derives from a man in his forties with T-cell large granular lymphocyte leukemia. Some clones in this sample may be carry-over from other donors' samples. The chain employs TRBV25-1 and TRBJ2-7, with 11 bases identical to TRBD1. This chain's CDR3 is CASSHGTGGYEQYF. The CDR3 region has the DNA TGTGCCAGCAGCCACGGGACAGGGGGCTACGAGCAGTACTTC.